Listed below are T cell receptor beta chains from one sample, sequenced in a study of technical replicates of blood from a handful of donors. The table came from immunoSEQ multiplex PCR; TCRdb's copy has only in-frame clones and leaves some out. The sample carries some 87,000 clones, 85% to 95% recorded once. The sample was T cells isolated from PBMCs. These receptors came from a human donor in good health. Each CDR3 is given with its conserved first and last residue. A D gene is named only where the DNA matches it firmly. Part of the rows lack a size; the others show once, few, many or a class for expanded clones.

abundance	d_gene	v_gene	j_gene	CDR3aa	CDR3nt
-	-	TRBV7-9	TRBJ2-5	CASSFSEQETQYF	TGTGCCAGCAGCTTCAGTGAACAAGAGACCCAGTACTTC
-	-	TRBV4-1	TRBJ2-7	CASSQDSTGRTEQYF	TGCGCCAGCAGCCAAGATTCGACAGGGAGGACCGAGCAGTACTTC
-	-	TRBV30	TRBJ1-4	CAWTGGEKLFF	TGTGCCTGGACGGGGGGGGAAAAACTGTTTTTT
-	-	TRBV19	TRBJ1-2	CASSILDGYTF	TGTGCCAGTAGTATTCTTGATGGCTACACCTTC
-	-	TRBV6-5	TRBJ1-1	CASSTVNTEAFF	TGTGCCAGCAGCACTGTGAACACTGAAGCTTTCTTT
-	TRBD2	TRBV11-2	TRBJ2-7	CASSSGLAGEQYF	TGTGCCAGCAGCTCCGGACTAGCGGGCGAGCAGTACTTC
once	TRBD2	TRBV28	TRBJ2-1	CASSEAKSGGSYNEQFF	TGTGCCAGCAGTGAAGCGAAAAGCGGGGGCTCCTACAATGAGCAGTTCTTC
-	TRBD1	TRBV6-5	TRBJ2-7	CASSYGTGGSEQYF	TGTGCCAGCAGTTACGGAACAGGGGGCAGTGAGCAGTACTTC
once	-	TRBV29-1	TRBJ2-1	CSVEGQGYPYNEQFF	TGCAGCGTTGAAGGTCAGGGCTACCCTTACAATGAGCAGTTCTTC
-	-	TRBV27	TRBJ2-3	CASSLARYSTDTQYF	TGTGCCAGCAGTTTAGCCAGATATAGCACAGATACGCAGTATTTT
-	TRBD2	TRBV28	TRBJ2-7	CASSPSGSPSYEQYF	TGTGCCAGCAGTCCTAGCGGGAGTCCCTCCTACGAGCAGTACTTC
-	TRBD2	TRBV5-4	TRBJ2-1	CASSPGSGRNEQFF	TGTGCCAGCAGCCCAGGTAGCGGGAGGAATGAGCAGTTCTTC
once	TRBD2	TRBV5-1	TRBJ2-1	CASSLRTSGDNEQFF	TGCGCCAGCAGCTTGAGGACTAGCGGAGACAATGAGCAGTTCTTC
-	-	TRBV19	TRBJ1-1	CASSIGQGTEAFF	TGTGCCAGTAGTATAGGGCAGGGGACTGAAGCTTTCTTT